These T cell receptor beta chains were read from a single sample in a study of T-cell reconstitution after alpha-beta-depleted transplantation in children. TCRdb analysed the PCR reads with MiXCR anew, one entry per CDR3 protein. Seen here are around 360,000 distinct CDR3 sequences, about 9.4% observed once, and the top ten hold less than 2.5%. The sequencing used PBMCs from the stem cell graft donor, collected from the stem cell graft. The receptors were sampled from a human donor who donated a stem cell graft to a child with acute lymphoblastic leukemia. CDR3s include the opening cysteine and the closing phenylalanine or tryptophan. The D gene is left open where the match is weak. The size of a clone is reported for some rows only, either as once, few or many, or as a class for expanded clones.

V: TRBV27; size: many; length: 14; J: TRBJ1-2; D: .; CDR3: CASSLDRSNYGYTF; DNA: TGTGCCAGCAGTTTAGACAGGAGTAACTATGGCTACACCTTC
V: TRBV19; size: .; length: 15; J: TRBJ2-1; D: TRBD2; CDR3: CASSMAGGSYNEQFF; DNA: TGTGCCAGTAGTATGGCGGGAGGCTCCTACAATGAGCAGTTCTTC
V: TRBV7-9; size: .; length: 13; J: TRBJ2-5; D: .; CDR3: CASSLRQAETQYF; DNA: TGTGCCAGCAGCTTAAGACAGGCGGAGACCCAGTACTTC
V: TRBV12-3/TRBV12-4; size: few; length: 14; J: TRBJ2-7; D: TRBD1; CDR3: CASSTRDRPYEQYF; DNA: TGTGCCAGCAGTACACGGGACAGACCCTACGAGCAGTACTTC
V: TRBV28; size: few; length: 18; J: TRBJ2-1; D: TRBD1; CDR3: CASSLFLGTGTGGNEQFF; DNA: TGTGCCAGCAGTTTATTTCTCGGCACCGGGACAGGTGGCAATGAGCAGTTCTTC
V: TRBV5-1; size: many; length: 15; J: TRBJ1-1; D: TRBD1; CDR3: CASSLGGTVNTEAFF; DNA: TGCGCCAGCAGCTTGGGCGGGACAGTGAACACTGAAGCTTTCTTT
V: TRBV29-1; size: few; length: 13; J: TRBJ2-5; D: .; CDR3: CSVDQRGGETQYF; DNA: TGCAGCGTTGATCAGAGGGGCGGGGAGACCCAGTACTTC
V: TRBV7-9; size: .; length: 15; J: TRBJ1-5; D: .; CDR3: CASSPDRTSNQPQHF; DNA: TGTGCCAGCAGCCCTGACAGGACAAGCAATCAGCCCCAGCATTTT
V: TRBV7-8; size: .; length: 12; J: TRBJ1-2; D: .; CDR3: CASSLGGPGYTF; DNA: TGTGCCAGCAGCTTAGGTGGGCCAGGCTACACCTTC
V: TRBV24-1; size: .; length: 18; J: TRBJ2-2; D: .; CDR3: CATSDLFREFLYYGELFF; DNA: TGTGCCACCAGTGATTTATTCAGGGAGTTCCTTTACTACGGGGAGCTGTTTTTT
V: TRBV28; size: .; length: 14; J: TRBJ2-1; D: TRBD2; CDR3: CASSIAGGRNEQFF; DNA: TGTGCCAGCAGTATAGCGGGAGGTCGGAATGAGCAGTTCTTC
V: TRBV5-1; size: .; length: 14; J: TRBJ2-7; D: .; CDR3: CASTPGQRGHEQYF; DNA: TGCGCCAGCACCCCCGGGCAAAGGGGTCACGAGCAGTACTTC
V: TRBV5-1; size: few; length: 15; J: TRBJ1-2; D: TRBD1; CDR3: CASSFQGDEVYGYTF; DNA: TGCGCCAGCAGCTTCCAGGGGGACGAGGTCTATGGCTACACCTTC
V: TRBV28; size: .; length: 15; J: TRBJ2-2; D: TRBD1; CDR3: CASSPDRGLTGELFF; DNA: TGTGCCAGCAGCCCCGACAGGGGGCTTACCGGGGAGCTGTTTTTT
V: TRBV6-1; size: .; length: 14; J: TRBJ2-1; D: .; CDR3: CASSKQESYNEQFF; DNA: TGTGCCAGCAGTAAGCAGGAGTCATACAATGAGCAGTTCTTC
V: TRBV5-5; size: .; length: 14; J: TRBJ2-3; D: .; CDR3: CASSLVQGTDTQYF; DNA: TGTGCCAGCAGCTTGGTACAGGGCACAGATACGCAGTATTTT
V: TRBV3-1; size: few; length: 17; J: TRBJ1-3; D: .; CDR3: CASSQGEGFGPGNTIYF; DNA: TGTGCCAGCAGCCAGGGGGAGGGGTTCGGGCCTGGAAACACCATATATTTT
V: TRBV12-3/TRBV12-4; size: .; length: 15; J: TRBJ2-1; D: .; CDR3: CASSIRSTRHNEQFF; DNA: TGTGCCAGCAGCATCAGATCGACGCGGCACAATGAGCAGTTCTTC
V: TRBV14; size: .; length: 15; J: TRBJ2-7; D: TRBD2; CDR3: CASRPSGAPSYEQYF; DNA: TGTGCCAGCAGACCAAGCGGGGCACCTTCCTACGAGCAGTACTTC
V: TRBV2; size: few; length: 15; J: TRBJ2-1; D: .; CDR3: CASSDGSRAYNEQFF; DNA: TGTGCCAGCAGTGATGGGTCCAGGGCCTACAATGAGCAGTTCTTC
V: TRBV5-1; size: few; length: 17; J: TRBJ2-1; D: .; CDR3: CASSLFPGVGSYNEQFF; DNA: TGCGCCAGCAGCTTGTTTCCGGGGGTAGGCTCCTACAATGAGCAGTTCTTC
V: TRBV12-3/TRBV12-4; size: .; length: 15; J: TRBJ2-1; D: TRBD2; CDR3: CASSLRVAGGNEQFF; DNA: TGTGCCAGCAGTTTGAGGGTAGCGGGCGGCAATGAGCAGTTCTTC
V: TRBV3-1; size: many; length: 14; J: TRBJ2-7; D: .; CDR3: CASSPDGFSYEQYF; DNA: TGTGCCAGCAGCCCGGACGGGTTCTCCTACGAGCAGTACTTC
V: TRBV27; size: few; length: 14; J: TRBJ2-1; D: .; CDR3: CASSSGVGYNEQFF; DNA: TGTGCCAGCAGTTCGGGCGTAGGGTACAATGAGCAGTTCTTC
V: TRBV12-3/TRBV12-4; size: few; length: 16; J: TRBJ2-1; D: TRBD2; CDR3: CASCKLAGAGVLEQFF; DNA: TGTGCCAGCTGCAAACTAGCGGGAGCCGGGGTTCTTGAGCAGTTCTTC
V: TRBV7-9; size: many; length: 14; J: TRBJ1-2; D: .; CDR3: CASSLGEVSYGYTF; DNA: TGTGCCAGCAGCTTAGGAGAGGTGTCCTATGGCTACACCTTC
V: TRBV7-9; size: .; length: 15; J: TRBJ1-4; D: .; CDR3: CASSLGGTSNEKLFF; DNA: TGTGCCAGCAGCTTAGGCGGGACGTCAAACGAAAAACTGTTTTTT
V: TRBV7-2; size: .; length: 14; J: TRBJ2-7; D: .; CDR3: CASSLGLALYEQYF; DNA: TGTGCCAGCAGCTTAGGCCTAGCGTTGTACGAGCAGTACTTC
V: TRBV20-1; size: .; length: 15; J: TRBJ1-5; D: .; CDR3: CSGKMDRDSNQPQHF; DNA: TGCAGTGGGAAAATGGACAGAGATAGCAATCAGCCCCAGCATTTT
V: TRBV12-3/TRBV12-4; size: few; length: 19; J: TRBJ1-1; D: TRBD1; CDR3: CASSHRVSTGGWKRTEAFF; DNA: TGTGCCAGCAGCCACCGCGTGTCGACAGGGGGCTGGAAAAGGACTGAAGCTTTCTTT
V: TRBV7-8; size: few; length: 13; J: TRBJ1-1; D: .; CDR3: CASSVISESEAFF; DNA: TGTGCCAGCAGCGTGATAAGTGAGTCCGAAGCTTTCTTT
V: TRBV4-1; size: .; length: 15; J: TRBJ2-7; D: .; CDR3: CASSQTEELTYEQYF; DNA: TGCGCCAGCAGCCAAACCGAGGAGCTCACCTACGAGCAGTACTTC
V: TRBV20-1; size: .; length: 13; J: TRBJ2-5; D: .; CDR3: CSARGAGLETQYF; DNA: TGCAGTGCGCGTGGTGCGGGTCTGGAGACCCAGTACTTC
V: TRBV3-1; size: .; length: 14; J: TRBJ1-6; D: .; CDR3: CASRTGQVDSPLHF; DNA: TGTGCCAGCAGGACAGGCCAGGTTGATTCACCCCTCCACTTT
V: TRBV5-5; size: .; length: 11; J: TRBJ1-5; D: .; CDR3: CASSFCQPQHF; DNA: TGTGCCAGCAGCTTTTGCCAGCCCCAGCATTTT
V: TRBV10-2; size: .; length: 11; J: TRBJ2-7; D: .; CDR3: CASTEAYEQYF; DNA: TGCGCCAGCACTGAGGCGTACGAGCAGTACTTC
V: TRBV6-1; size: .; length: 16; J: TRBJ1-5; D: .; CDR3: CASSEVGQLFNQPQHF; DNA: TGTGCCAGCAGTGAAGTAGGACAGCTCTTCAATCAGCCCCAGCATTTT
V: TRBV6-2/TRBV6-3; size: .; length: 14; J: TRBJ2-7; D: .; CDR3: CASMKTGPAYEQYF; DNA: TGTGCCAGCATGAAAACCGGGCCCGCCTACGAGCAGTACTTC
V: TRBV27; size: few; length: 17; J: TRBJ2-7; D: .; CDR3: CASSLVMWGRNSYEQYF; DNA: TGTGCCAGCAGTTTAGTAATGTGGGGGAGAAATTCGTACGAGCAGTACTTC
V: TRBV12-3/TRBV12-4; size: .; length: 17; J: TRBJ1-5; D: .; CDR3: CASISSAQAYLGQPQHF; DNA: TGTGCCAGCATATCTTCTGCCCAGGCCTACCTGGGGCAGCCCCAGCATTTT
V: TRBV7-2; size: few; length: 14; J: TRBJ2-3; D: .; CDR3: CASSLAPGRRPQYF; DNA: TGTGCCAGCAGCTTGGCCCCGGGACGAAGGCCGCAGTATTTT
V: TRBV4-2; size: .; length: 15; J: TRBJ2-7; D: .; CDR3: CASSQDAISSYEQYF; DNA: TGTGCCAGCAGCCAAGATGCGATCTCCTCCTACGAGCAGTACTTC
V: TRBV30; size: .; length: 11; J: TRBJ1-2; D: .; CDR3: CAWAVNYGYTF; DNA: TGTGCCTGGGCGGTAAACTATGGCTACACCTTC
V: TRBV7-4; size: many; length: 15; J: TRBJ2-7; D: TRBD2; CDR3: CASSYYSGSSYEQYF; DNA: TGTGCCAGCAGCTACTATAGCGGGAGCTCCTACGAGCAGTACTTC
V: TRBV7-9; size: few; length: 16; J: TRBJ2-2; D: .; CDR3: CASSLAGSLGTGELFF; DNA: TGTGCCAGCAGCTTAGCGGGGAGCCTAGGGACCGGGGAGCTGTTTTTT
V: TRBV2; size: .; length: 15; J: TRBJ2-2; D: .; CDR3: CASTPPGPQSGELFF; DNA: TGTGCCAGCACCCCACCGGGACCACAAAGCGGGGAGCTGTTTTTT
V: TRBV29-1; size: many; length: 16; J: TRBJ2-5; D: TRBD2; CDR3: CSVEPGGLAVQETQYF; DNA: TGCAGCGTTGAACCTGGCGGACTAGCGGTTCAAGAGACCCAGTACTTC
V: TRBV4-2; size: .; length: 13; J: TRBJ2-3; D: TRBD1; CDR3: CASSQSTGAALYF; DNA: TGTGCCAGCAGCCAATCAACAGGGGCTGCTCTGTATTTT
V: TRBV3-1; size: .; length: 14; J: TRBJ2-7; D: .; CDR3: CASSQDPINDEQYF; DNA: TGTGCCAGCAGCCAAGACCCGATTAATGACGAGCAGTACTTC
V: TRBV27; size: few; length: 16; J: TRBJ2-5; D: TRBD1; CDR3: CASGSGTGFFQETQYF; DNA: TGTGCCAGCGGTTCCGGGACAGGGTTTTTCCAAGAGACCCAGTACTTC
V: TRBV4-1; size: many; length: 16; J: TRBJ1-6; D: TRBD1; CDR3: CASSHHGQGQDSPLHF; DNA: TGCGCCAGCAGCCATCACGGACAGGGGCAGGATTCACCCCTCCACTTT
V: TRBV27; size: many; length: 18; J: TRBJ2-1; D: TRBD2; CDR3: CASSPGTSGSRPYNEQFF; DNA: TGTGCCAGCAGTCCCGGGACTAGCGGGAGTAGGCCCTACAATGAGCAGTTCTTC
V: TRBV20-1; size: many; length: 12; J: TRBJ2-1; D: .; CDR3: CSARMSVDEQFF; DNA: TGCAGTGCTAGGATGTCCGTGGATGAGCAGTTCTTC
V: TRBV12-3/TRBV12-4; size: .; length: 15; J: TRBJ2-7; D: TRBD2; CDR3: CASSWTSGFSYEQYF; DNA: TGTGCCAGCAGTTGGACTAGCGGCTTTTCCTACGAGCAGTACTTC
V: TRBV27; size: many; length: 17; J: TRBJ1-1; D: TRBD1; CDR3: CASSPQPGGFVNTEAFF; DNA: TGTGCCAGCAGTCCCCAGCCAGGGGGCTTCGTGAACACTGAAGCTTTCTTT